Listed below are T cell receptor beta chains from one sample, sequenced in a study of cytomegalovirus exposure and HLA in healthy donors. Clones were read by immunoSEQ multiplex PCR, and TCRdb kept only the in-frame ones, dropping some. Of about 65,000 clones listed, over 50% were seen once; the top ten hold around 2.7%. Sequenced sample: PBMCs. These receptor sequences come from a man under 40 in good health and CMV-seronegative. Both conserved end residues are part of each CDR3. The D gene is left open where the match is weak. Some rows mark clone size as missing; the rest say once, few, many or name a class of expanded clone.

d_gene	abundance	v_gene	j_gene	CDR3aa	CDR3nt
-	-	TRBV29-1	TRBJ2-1	CSGLLGAGEQFF	TGCAGCGGCCTTTTGGGGGCTGGGGAGCAGTTCTTC
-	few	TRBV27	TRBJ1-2	CASSSPRDYGYTF	TGTGCCAGCAGTTCTCCCAGGGACTATGGCTACACCTTC
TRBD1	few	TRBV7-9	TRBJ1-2	CASSLPHRGYGYTF	TGTGCCAGCAGCCTCCCGCACAGGGGCTATGGCTACACCTTC
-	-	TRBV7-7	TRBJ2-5	CASSLGGQRQETQYF	TGTGCCAGCAGCTTAGGGGGGCAGAGACAAGAGACCCAGTACTTC
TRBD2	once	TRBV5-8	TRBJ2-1	CASSRAGATYNEQFF	TGTGCCAGCAGCAGAGCGGGGGCAACCTACAATGAGCAGTTCTTC
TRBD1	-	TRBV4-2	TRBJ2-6	CASSQGAGGSSGANVLTF	TGTGCCAGCAGCCAGGGGGCAGGGGGCTCCTCTGGGGCCAACGTCCTGACTTTC
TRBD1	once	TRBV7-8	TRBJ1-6	CASSVGGNSPLHF	TGTGCCAGCAGTGTAGGGGGCAATTCACCCCTCCACTTT
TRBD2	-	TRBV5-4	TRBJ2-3	CASSLGSGGGTDTQYF	TGTGCCAGCAGCCTCGGTAGCGGGGGGGGCACAGATACGCAGTATTTT
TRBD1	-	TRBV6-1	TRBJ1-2	CASSAGTDFYGYTF	TGTGCCAGCAGTGCCGGGACAGACTTCTATGGCTACACCTTC
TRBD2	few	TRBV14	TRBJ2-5	CASSQEVRAGRETQYF	TGTGCCAGCAGCCAAGAGGTTCGAGCGGGGAGAGAGACCCAGTACTTC
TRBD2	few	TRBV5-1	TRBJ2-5	CASSLAGTSGSQTQYF	TGCGCCAGCAGCTTGGCCGGGACTAGCGGGAGTCAAACCCAGTACTTC
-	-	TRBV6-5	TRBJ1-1	CASSYSGHLGTEAFF	TGTGCCAGCAGTTACTCAGGACATCTCGGGACTGAAGCTTTCTTT
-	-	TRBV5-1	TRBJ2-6	CASSGLGANVLTF	TGCGCCAGCAGCGGGTTGGGGGCCAACGTCCTGACCTTC
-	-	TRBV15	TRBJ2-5	CATSRGRGTQETQYF	TGTGCCACCAGCAGAGGCAGGGGAACACAAGAGACCCAGTACTTC
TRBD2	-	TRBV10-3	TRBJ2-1	CAIREEATRASGGRRGYNEQFF	TGTGCCATCAGGGAGGAAGCCACAAGGGCTAGCGGGGGCAGACGAGGGTACAATGAGCAGTTCTTC
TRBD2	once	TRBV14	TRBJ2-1	CASSQGLLAGGRNEQFF	TGTGCCAGCAGCCAAGGCCTCCTAGCGGGGGGGCGAAATGAGCAGTTCTTC
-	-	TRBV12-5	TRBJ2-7	CASGHRDEQYF	TGTGCTAGTGGTCACAGGGACGAGCAGTACTTC
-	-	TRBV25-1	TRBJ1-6	CASSPVGGSSPLHF	TGTGCCAGCAGCCCGGTAGGGGGATCTTCACCCCTCCACTTT
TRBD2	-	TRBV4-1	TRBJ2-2	CASSQVRLAGTGELFF	TGCGCCAGCAGCCAAGTCCGACTAGCGGGCACCGGGGAGCTGTTTTTT
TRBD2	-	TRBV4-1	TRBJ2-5	CASSRERMSGGVWGYGETQYF	TGCGCCAGCAGCCGTGAAAGAATGAGCGGGGGGGTTTGGGGTTACGGAGAGACCCAGTACTTC
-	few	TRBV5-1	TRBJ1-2	CASTPVQGQGGYTF	TGCGCCAGCACCCCGGTGCAGGGCCAGGGTGGCTACACCTTC
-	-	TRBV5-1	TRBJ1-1	CASSETGTPNTEAFF	TGCGCCAGCAGCGAGACCGGGACACCCAACACTGAAGCTTTCTTT
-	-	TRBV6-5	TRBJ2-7	CASSYPGSWEQYF	TGTGCCAGCAGTTACCCGGGATCTTGGGAGCAGTACTTC
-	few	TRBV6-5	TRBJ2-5	CASSYGPGGGETQYF	TGTGCCAGCAGTTACGGCCCCGGGGGAGGAGAGACCCAGTACTTC
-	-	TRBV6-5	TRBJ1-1	CATAGGGTEAFF	TGTGCCACCGCCGGGGGGGGCACTGAAGCTTTCTTT
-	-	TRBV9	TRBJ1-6	CASSTQGSSYNSPLHF	TGTGCCAGCAGCACACAGGGAAGCTCCTATAATTCACCCCTCCACTTT
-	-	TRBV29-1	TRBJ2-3	CSVEEGGPFLYF	TGCAGCGTTGAAGAGGGGGGGCCGTTTTTGTATTTT
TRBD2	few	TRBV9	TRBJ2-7	CASSVGGGGAFGEQYF	TGTGCCAGCAGCGTAGGGGGCGGGGGGGCCTTCGGCGAGCAGTACTTC
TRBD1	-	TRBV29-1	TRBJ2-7	CSVKDRDPYEQYF	TGCAGCGTGAAGGACAGGGACCCCTACGAGCAGTACTTC
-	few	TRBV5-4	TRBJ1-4	CASSFDINEKLFF	TGTGCCAGCAGCTTTGACATAAATGAAAAACTGTTTTTT
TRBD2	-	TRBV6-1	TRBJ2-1	CASRPVGTRGDEQFF	TGTGCCAGCAGGCCTGTCGGGACTAGGGGGGATGAGCAGTTCTTC
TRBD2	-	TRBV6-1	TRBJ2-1	CASSNSGGAGSEQFF	TGTGCCAGCAGTAATAGCGGGGGGGCTGGGTCTGAGCAGTTCTTC
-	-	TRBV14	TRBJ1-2	CASSKGGTISNYGYTF	TGTGCCAGCAGCAAAGGGGGGACTATTTCTAACTATGGCTACACCTTC
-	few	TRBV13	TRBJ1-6	CASSPGRGQSPLHF	TGTGCCAGCAGCCCGGGGAGGGGCCAGTCACCCCTCCACTTT
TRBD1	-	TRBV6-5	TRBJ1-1	CASGYQGTGEAFF	TGTGCCAGCGGTTACCAGGGGACAGGTGAAGCTTTCTTT
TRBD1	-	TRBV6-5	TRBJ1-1	CASSYGTANTEAFF	TGTGCCAGCAGTTATGGGACAGCGAACACTGAAGCTTTCTTT
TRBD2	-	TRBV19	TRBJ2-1	CASRAGLAGPETRYNEQFF	TGTGCCAGTAGGGCTGGGTTAGCGGGGCCGGAGACACGCTACAATGAGCAGTTCTTC
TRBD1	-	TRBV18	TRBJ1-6	CASSAQGAGDSPLHF	TGTGCCAGCTCGGCGCAGGGGGCAGGAGATTCACCCCTCCACTTT
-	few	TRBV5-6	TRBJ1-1	CASSLAGEAFF	TGTGCCAGCAGCTTGGCGGGAGAAGCTTTCTTT
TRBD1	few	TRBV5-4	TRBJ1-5	CASSSKDRADQPQHF	TGTGCCAGCAGCTCAAAGGACAGGGCGGATCAGCCCCAGCATTTT
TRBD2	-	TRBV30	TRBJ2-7	CAWTGLAGNEQYF	TGTGCCTGGACGGGACTAGCGGGGAATGAGCAGTACTTC